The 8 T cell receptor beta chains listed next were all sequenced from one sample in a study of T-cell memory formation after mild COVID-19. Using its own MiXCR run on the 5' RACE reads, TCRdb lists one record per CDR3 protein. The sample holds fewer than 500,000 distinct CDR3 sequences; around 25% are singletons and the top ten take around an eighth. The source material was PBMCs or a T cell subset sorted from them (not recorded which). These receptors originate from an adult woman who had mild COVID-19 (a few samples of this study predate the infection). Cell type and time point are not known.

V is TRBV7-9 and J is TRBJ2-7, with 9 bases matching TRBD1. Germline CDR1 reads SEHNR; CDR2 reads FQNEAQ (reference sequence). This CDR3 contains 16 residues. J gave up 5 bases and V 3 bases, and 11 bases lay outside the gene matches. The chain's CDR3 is CASSFLRTGDGDEQYF. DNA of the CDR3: TGTGCCAGCAGCTTCCTTCGGACAGGGGACGGAGACGAGCAGTACTTC.

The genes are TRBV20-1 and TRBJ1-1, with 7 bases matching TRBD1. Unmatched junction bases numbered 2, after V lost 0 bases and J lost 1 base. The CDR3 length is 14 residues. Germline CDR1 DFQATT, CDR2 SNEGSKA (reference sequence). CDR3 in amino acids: CSAREGQSNTEAFF. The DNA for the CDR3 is TGCAGTGCTAGAGAGGGACAGTCGAACACTGAAGCTTTCTTT.

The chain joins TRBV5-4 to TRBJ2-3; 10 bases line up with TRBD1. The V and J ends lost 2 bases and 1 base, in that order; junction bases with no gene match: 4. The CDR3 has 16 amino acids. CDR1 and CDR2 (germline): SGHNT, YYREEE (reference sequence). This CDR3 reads CASSLLGTGGTDTQYF. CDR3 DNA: TGTGCCAGCAGCTTACTTGGGACAGGGGGCACAGATACGCAGTATTTT.

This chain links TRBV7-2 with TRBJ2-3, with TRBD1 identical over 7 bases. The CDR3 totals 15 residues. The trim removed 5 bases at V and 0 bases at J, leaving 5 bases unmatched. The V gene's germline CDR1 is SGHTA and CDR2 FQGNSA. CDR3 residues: CASSTRQGSTDTQYF. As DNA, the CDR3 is TGTGCCAGCAGCACCCGACAGGGAAGCACAGATACGCAGTATTTT.

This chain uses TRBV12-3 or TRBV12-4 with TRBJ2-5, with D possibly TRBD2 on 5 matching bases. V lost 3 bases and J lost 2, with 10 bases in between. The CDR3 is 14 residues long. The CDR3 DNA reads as TGTGCCAGCAGTTTGCAGCGGACTCAAGAGACCCAGTACTTC. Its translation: CASSLQRTQETQYF.

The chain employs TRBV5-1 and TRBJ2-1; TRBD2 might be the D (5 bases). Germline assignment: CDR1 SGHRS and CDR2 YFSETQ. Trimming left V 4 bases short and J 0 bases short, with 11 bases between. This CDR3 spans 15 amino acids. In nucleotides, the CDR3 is TGCGCCAGCAGCCCCGGGGAGACCTCCTACAATGAGCAGTTCTTC. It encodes CASSPGETSYNEQFF.

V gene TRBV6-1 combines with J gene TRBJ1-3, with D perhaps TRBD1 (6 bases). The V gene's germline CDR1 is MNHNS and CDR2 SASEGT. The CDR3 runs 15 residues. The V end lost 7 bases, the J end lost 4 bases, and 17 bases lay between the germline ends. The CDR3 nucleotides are TGTGCCAGCATGGAGGTCGGGGGCTTCGGAAACACCATATATTTT. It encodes CASMEVGGFGNTIYF.

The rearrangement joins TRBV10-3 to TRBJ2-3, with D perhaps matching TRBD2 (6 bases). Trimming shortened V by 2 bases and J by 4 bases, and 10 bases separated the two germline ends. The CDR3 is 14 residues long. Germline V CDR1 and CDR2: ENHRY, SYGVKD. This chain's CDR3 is CAISERESADTQYF. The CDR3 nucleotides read TGTGCCATCAGTGAGCGGGAGAGTGCAGATACGCAGTATTTT.